This T cell receptor beta chain was identified during a study of T-cell reconstitution after alpha-beta-depleted transplantation in children. This CDR3 contains 14 residues. Trimming removed 3 bases from V and 5 bases from J, with 13 bases in between. Germline values: CDR1 ENHRY, CDR2 SYGVKD. TCRbeta library preparation incorporated unique molecular identifiers. TCRdb itself ran the PCR reads through MiXCR, one entry per CDR3 protein. This sample yields about 540,000 distinct CDR3 sequences, of which about a sixth are seen a single time; less than 4% belongs to the top ten. The chain joins TRBV10-3 to TRBJ1-2; D possibly corresponds to TRBD1 (6 bases). The sequence came from a human donor who donated a stem cell graft to a child with acute lymphoblastic leukemia. The specimen was PBMCs from the stem cell graft donor, collected from the stem cell graft. This CDR3 is CAISEEGGWYGYTF. Here the CDR3 DNA reads TGTGCCATCAGTGAAGAGGGGGGCTGGTATGGCTACACCTTC.